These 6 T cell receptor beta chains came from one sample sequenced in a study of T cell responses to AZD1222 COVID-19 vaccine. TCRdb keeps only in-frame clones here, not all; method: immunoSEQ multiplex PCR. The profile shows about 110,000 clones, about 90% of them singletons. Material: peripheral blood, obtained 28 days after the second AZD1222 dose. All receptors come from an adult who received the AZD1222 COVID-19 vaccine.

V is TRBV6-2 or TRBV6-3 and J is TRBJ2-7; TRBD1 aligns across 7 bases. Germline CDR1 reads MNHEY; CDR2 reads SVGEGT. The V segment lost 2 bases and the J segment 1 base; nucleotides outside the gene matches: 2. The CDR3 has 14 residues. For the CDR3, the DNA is TGTGCCAGCAGTTACGAACAGGGGTCCTACGAGCAGTACTTC. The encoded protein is CASSYEQGSYEQYF.

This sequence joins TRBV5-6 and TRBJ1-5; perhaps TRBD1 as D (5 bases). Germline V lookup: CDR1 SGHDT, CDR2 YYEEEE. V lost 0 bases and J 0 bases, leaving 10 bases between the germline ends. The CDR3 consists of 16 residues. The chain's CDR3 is CASSLGGGDSNQPQHF. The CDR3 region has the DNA TGTGCCAGCAGCTTGGGGGGCGGAGATAGCAATCAGCCCCAGCATTTT. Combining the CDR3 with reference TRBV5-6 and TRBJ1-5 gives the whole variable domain DAGVTQSPTHLIKTRGQQVTLRCSPKSGHDTVSWYQQALGQGPQFIFQYYEEEERQRGNFPDRFSGHQFPNYSSELNVNALLLGDSALYLCASSLGGGDSNQPQHFGDGTRLSIL.

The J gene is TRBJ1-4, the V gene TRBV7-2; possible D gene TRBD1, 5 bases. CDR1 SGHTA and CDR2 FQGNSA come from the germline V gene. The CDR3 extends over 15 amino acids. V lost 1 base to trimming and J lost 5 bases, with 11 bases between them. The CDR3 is CASSLVRGGNEKLFF. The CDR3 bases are TGTGCCAGCAGCTTAGTACGGGGGGGAAATGAAAAACTGTTTTTT.

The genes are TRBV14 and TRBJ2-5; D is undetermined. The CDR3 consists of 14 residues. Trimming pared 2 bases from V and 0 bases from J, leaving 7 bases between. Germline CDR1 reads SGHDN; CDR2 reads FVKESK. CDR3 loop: CASSQRRDQETQYF. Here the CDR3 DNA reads TGTGCCAGCAGCCAACGACGGGACCAAGAGACCCAGTACTTC.

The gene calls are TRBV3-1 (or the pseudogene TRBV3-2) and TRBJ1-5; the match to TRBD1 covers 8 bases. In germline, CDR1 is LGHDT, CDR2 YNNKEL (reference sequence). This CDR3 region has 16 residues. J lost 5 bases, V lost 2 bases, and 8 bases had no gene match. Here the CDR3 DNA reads TGTGCCAGCAGCCAATTTGGCCAGGGGGCGGATCAGCCCCAGCATTTT. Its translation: CASSQFGQGADQPQHF.

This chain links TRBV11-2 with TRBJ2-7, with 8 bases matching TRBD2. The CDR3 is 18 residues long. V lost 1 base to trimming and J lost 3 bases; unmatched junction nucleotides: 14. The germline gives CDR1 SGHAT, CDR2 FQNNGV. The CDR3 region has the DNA TGTGCCAGCAGCTTAGCCTCGGGGGGGGCCTTGTTTCGCTACGAGCAGTACTTC. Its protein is CASSLASGGALFRYEQYF.